This record concerns one TCR beta chain sequence. No antigen is known for it. The data belong to a study of T cells in Graves' hyperthyroidism and ophthalmopathy. Amplified TCR beta CDR3 regions came from RNA transcripts. With the HTBI primer set, the TCR CDR3 went through a first round of RT-PCR. TCRdb fed the multiplex PCR reads into MiXCR, producing one record per CDR3 protein. The sample shows hundreds of thousands of distinct CDR3 sequences, 15% to 20% of them seen only once. Patients having uncontrolled infection, another autoimmune disease, pregnancy or lactation were not included. Study-level findings and limits: The model's output predicted ophthalmopathy at a median of around 7 months prior to onset.

The CDR3 has 17 residues. Germline CDR1 is SEHNR and CDR2 is FQNEAQ (reference sequence). The J segment lost 0 bases and the V segment lost 5 bases, leaving 4 bases of the junction unmatched. The sequenced sample was blood. The chain couples TRBV7-9 to TRBJ2-1; 13 bases line up with TRBD2. The TCR was taken from a woman in her 30s with Graves' hyperthyroidism. CDR3 protein: CASSPGTSGTSYNEQFF. In DNA form, the CDR3 reads TGTGCCAGCAGCCCGGGGACTAGCGGGACCTCCTACAATGAGCAGTTCTTC.